This paragraph reports one TCR beta chain. Recruits, aged about 18 to 95 years, lived in 24 US areas. This specimen comes from a study of blood T cell repertoires in COVID-19. In germline, CDR1 is MGHRA, CDR2 YSYEKL. Between the trimmed V and J ends, which lost 0 bases and 2 bases, there was a span of 7 bases. The CDR3 sequence is 14 residues long. Per the authors' pipeline: Estimation of nucleated cell counts was performed using reference gene primer amplification. Profiled with immunoSEQ multiplex PCR; TCRdb holds only in-frame clones, not every one. The DNA gave D and trimming, while V, J and clone size come from that table. Found here are over 300,000 clones, over 75% of them singletons; the top ten hold roughly 2.2%.

The chain links TRBV4-1 to TRBJ1-2; unclear D gene. This TCR derives from a man younger than 40 who had recovered from COVID-19. The source material was PBMCs or T cells enriched from blood (not recorded which). The CDR3 region is CASSQESGNYGYTF. Here the CDR3 DNA reads TGCGCCAGCAGCCAAGAATCCGGGAACTATGGCTACACCTTC.